This T cell receptor (beta chain) was sequenced for a study of OX40 agonist ivuxolimab in advanced cancers. In the study overall: The costimulatory receptor OX40 (CD134) was targeted by ivuxolimab, a fully human IgG2 agonistic monoclonal antibody. Intravenous ivuxolimab was administered to patients every 2 weeks at six dose levels: 0.01, 0.1, 0.3, 1.5, 3 and 10 mg/kg. The purpose of peripheral TCRbeta sequencing was to test whether ivuxolimab changed TCR sequence diversity and led to clonal T-cell expansion. Of the roughly 52 dose-escalation patients, hepatocellular carcinoma was present in about 20, melanoma in roughly 15, renal cell carcinoma in 9 and head and neck cancer in 9. The dose-escalation cohort was over 70% male with a mean age of approximately 60 years, ranging from roughly 23 to 85. The paper reports the monotherapy dose-escalation portion (N of about 52 patients) of the phase I ivuxolimab trial. Prior anti-PD-1, anti-PD-L1 or anti-CTLA-4 therapy was permitted, and checkpoint inhibitors had been received by about two fifths of dose-escalation patients. Partial responses occurred in three dose-escalation patients: two with cutaneous melanoma and one with hepatocellular carcinoma.

Notes on this clone: What antigen it recognizes has not been identified. Per-base quality was not reported, and no clone a single base away is much larger than it.

V loses 6 bases, J loses 9 bases, and the germline ends lie 15 bases apart. CDR1 and CDR2 were assigned from the germline V gene (reference sequence) as MNHNY and SVGAGI. The CDR3 goes from the cysteine to the phenylalanine over 13 residues. Solely the CDR3 DNA is kept, with 39 bases framed from the first base. Genomic DNA was extracted from sorted cells for sequencing of the TCRbeta CDR3 region. TCRbeta CDR3 regions were sequenced using the immunoSEQ Assay. Held by TCRdb, this immuneACCESS table contains in-frame sequences only and omits some clones. Under half of the omission traces to an unresolved V gene where checked; the cause of the rest is unknown. This sample holds 82,000 or so clones; approximately 90% were observed only once. The ten largest clonotypes hold roughly 1.1% of the sample. The full study reports these points: At doses from 0.1 to 3.0 mg/kg, clonal expansion was seen in both CD4+ and CD8+ blood T cells between baseline and week 6. Which antigens the clonally expanded peripheral T cells were specific for was not determined. Partial responders in the 0.1-3.0 mg/kg groups had among the lowest normalized peripheral clonal expansion, especially among CD8+ T cells. After ivuxolimab, CD8+ T cells had more expanded clones than CD4+ T cells on average. Low levels of normalized T-cell clonal expansion were also seen in some nonresponding patients.

Patients with a history of autoimmune disease or receiving systemic immunosuppression were excluded from the trial. Peripheral blood for TCR sequencing was collected from all dose cohorts at baseline, on cycle 4 day 1, and on cycle 7 day 1. The samples were drawn from a first-in-human, open-label, multicenter phase I dose-escalation trial of ivuxolimab. Adults with locally advanced or metastatic head and neck squamous cell, hepatocellular, melanoma or renal cell carcinoma were enrolled in the trial. CD4+ and CD8+ T cells were sorted separately from peripheral blood before TCR sequencing. The receptor's source is an adult with an advanced solid tumor such as melanoma, head and neck, liver or kidney cancer. Recombination joined TRBV6-6 with TRBJ2-1; the D gene is possibly TRBD2, with 6 bases matching. This material consisted of CD4+ or CD8+ T cells sorted from blood, taken in a trial of the OX40 agonist ivuxolimab. The DNA is as follows: TGTGCCAGCAGCGGTAGGGAGCGGGCTGAGCAGTTCTTC. Translated, this gives CASSGRERAEQFF.